The 26 T cell receptor beta chains reported below all come from one sample, sequenced in a study of graft-versus-host responses after intestinal transplantation. Which antigens these TCRs recognize remains unknown. Libraries were prepared by immunoSEQ multiplex PCR; TCRdb keeps only in-frame clonotypes and omits some of them. The table lists about 94,000 clones, roughly 91% of them singletons. Sequenced here: unstimulated CD8+ T cells sorted from spleen or lymph node cells, sampled before intestinal transplant. Receptors were obtained from a human donor who received an intestinal transplant.

V usage is TRBV7-9 and J usage is TRBJ1-4; D not resolved. CDR1 and CDR2 (germline): SEHNR, FQNEAQ (reference sequence). This CDR3 is built from 16 residues. The ends were cut back, 0 bases at V and 2 bases at J, with 10 bases in the middle. CDR3 amino acids: CASSLAASRTNEKLFF. DNA for the CDR3: TGTGCCAGCAGCTTAGCCGCGTCGAGGACTAATGAAAAACTGTTTTTT.

J is TRBJ2-3 and V is TRBV19; D uncertain. The CDR3 consists of 11 residues. The germline V and J ends were trimmed by 5 bases and 4 bases, with 4 bases remaining between them. Germline-derived CDR1 and CDR2 are LNHDA and SQIVND (reference sequence). CDR3 DNA: TGTGCCAGTAGTTCCGCAGATACGCAGTATTTT. Its protein product is CASSSADTQYF.

The V call is TRBV29-1, the J call TRBJ2-3; 8 bases are a match to TRBD1. Germline assignment: CDR1 SQVTM and CDR2 ANQGSEA. The CDR3 covers 14 residues. V lost 6 bases to trimming and J lost 2 bases; unmatched junction nucleotides: 7. The CDR3 DNA follows: TGCAGCGTAGAGGACAGGGCCGTCACAGATACGCAGTATTTT. This encodes CSVEDRAVTDTQYF.

The rearrangement links TRBV6-1 to TRBJ1-5; no clear D gene. Trimming took 5 bases from V and 5 from J, leaving 7 bases between them. The CDR3 loop spans 12 amino acids. The germline CDR1 and CDR2 sequences are MNHNS and SASEGT. The CDR3 sequence is CASSLRDQPQHF. CDR3 in DNA: TGTGCCAGCAGTCTGAGAGATCAGCCCCAGCATTTT.

The rearrangement joins TRBV19 to TRBJ2-1, with TRBD1 matching 7 bases. Trimming at V came to 10 bases and at J to 3 bases, leaving 6 bases not matched to a gene. This CDR3 contains 13 residues. Per the germline V gene, CDR1 is LNHDA and CDR2 is SQIVND (reference sequence). The CDR3, as DNA: TGTGCCACTGGAGACAGGGTCTACAATGAGCAGTTCTTC. Residues: CATGDRVYNEQFF.

The genes are TRBV13 and TRBJ2-3; 7 nucleotides agree with TRBD1. The V and J ends lost 6 bases and 6 bases, in that order; junction bases with no gene match: 3. The germline gives CDR1 PRHDT, CDR2 FYEKMQ (reference sequence). The length of the CDR3 is 12 residues. DNA of the CDR3: TGTGCCAGCAGTTTGGACAGGGATACGCAGTATTTT. Protein product: CASSLDRDTQYF. The complete variable domain, with remaining parts taken from reference TRBV13 and TRBJ2-3, reads AAGVIQSPRHLIKEKRETATLKCYPIPRHDTVYWYQQGPGQDPQFLISFYEKMQSDKGSIPDRFSAQQFSDYHSELNMSSLELGDSALYFCASSLDRDTQYFGPGTRLTVL.

The chain is built from TRBV6-5 and TRBJ1-5, with TRBD1 matching 7 bases. Germline V CDR1 and CDR2: MNHEY, SVGAGI. The CDR3 has 13 residues. The V segment lost 10 bases and the J segment 3 bases; nucleotides outside the gene matches: 6. CDR3 in amino acids: CATGTVLNQPQHF. The CDR3 DNA reads TGTGCCACAGGGACAGTTCTCAATCAGCCCCAGCATTTT.

This sequence joins TRBV19 and TRBJ1-1; D unclear. The CDR3 length is 12 residues. The V end was cut by 3 bases, the J end by 3 bases, with 5 bases between. Germline CDR1 and CDR2: LNHDA and SQIVND (reference sequence). The CDR3 bases are TGTGCCAGTAGTATCTCTGACACTGAAGCTTTCTTT. Its translation is CASSISDTEAFF.

This clone was counted a single time. The CDR3 sequence: CASSLEGEGAEAFF. The CDR3 coding sequence is TGTGCCAGCAGCTTGGAGGGGGAGGGGGCTGAAGCTTTCTTT. This chain joins TRBV5-6 and TRBJ1-1, with D perhaps TRBD1 (6 bases). This CDR3 comprises 14 residues. V dropped 0 bases and J dropped 6 bases, with 12 bases sitting between them. CDR1 and CDR2 (germline): SGHDT, YYEEEE.

A single count supports this clone. The chain recombines TRBV4-2 with TRBJ2-2, with 7 bases fitting TRBD2. Trimming cost V 4 bases and J 4 bases; bases outside gene matches: 6. The germline V gene encodes CDR1 LGHNA and CDR2 YNFKEQ. The CDR3 contains 15 residues. This CDR3 is CASSREGGSTGELFF. CDR3 DNA sequence: TGTGCCAGCAGCCGGGAGGGTGGAAGCACCGGGGAGCTGTTTTTT.

The chain uses TRBV11-1 and TRBJ1-3; tentative D call: TRBD1 (5 bases). Per the germline V gene, CDR1 is SGHAT and CDR2 is FQDESV (reference sequence). The CDR3 is made up of 16 amino acids. The V and J ends lost 1 base and 4 bases respectively, with 14 bases between them. In DNA form, the CDR3 reads TGTGCCAGCAGCTTAGGGTCAGGGTTTGGGGGAAACACCATATATTTT. Amino acid sequence: CASSLGSGFGGNTIYF.

The chain recombines TRBV15 with TRBJ2-7; D might be TRBD2 (5 bases). V lost 0 bases, J lost 2 bases, and 14 bases lay in between. CDR3 length: 16 amino acids. From germline, CDR1 is LNHNV and CDR2 YYDKDF (reference sequence). The chain's CDR3 is CATSREEHEGPYEQYF. CDR3 DNA sequence: TGTGCCACCAGCAGAGAGGAACATGAGGGTCCCTACGAGCAGTACTTC. Filled out from reference TRBV15 and TRBJ2-7, the complete variable domain reads DAMVIQNPRYQVTQFGKPVTLSCSQTLNHNVMYWYQQKSSQAPKLLFHYYDKDFNNEADTPDNFQSRRPNTSFCFLDIRSPGLGDTAMYLCATSREEHEGPYEQYFGPGTRLTVT.

The chain combines TRBV2 with TRBJ2-5; D perhaps matches TRBD2 (5 bases). The DNA end is a closer match to TRBJ2-7, so the J assignment may be wrong. There are 14 residues in the CDR3. CDR1 is SNHLY, CDR2 FYNNEI, per germline. The CDR3 DNA follows: TGTGCCAGCAGTGAGAGGGCCAGACCCTACGAGCAGTACTTC. It yields the protein CASSERARPYEQYF.

The V call is TRBV18, the J call TRBJ2-2, with D possibly matching TRBD2 (6 bases). The ends were cut back, 0 bases at V and 5 bases at J, with 13 bases in the middle. Germline CDR1 and CDR2: KGHSH and LQKENI. This CDR3 comprises 16 residues. The CDR3 DNA reads TGTGCCAGCTCACCACCATCACTGGGGAGGACCGGGGAGCTGTTTTTT. Translating it yields CASSPPSLGRTGELFF.

J is TRBJ2-2 and V is TRBV2, with D unresolved. The germline gives CDR1 SNHLY, CDR2 FYNNEI. Trimming took 3 bases from V and 7 from J, leaving 3 bases between them. This CDR3 is 11 amino acids long. The CDR3 DNA follows: TGTGCCAGCAGTGACGTCGGGGAGCTGTTTTTT. Translated, it gives CASSDVGELFF.

The V and J genes are TRBV11-3 and TRBJ2-2; perhaps TRBD1 as D (6 bases). The germline CDR1 and CDR2 sequences are SGHNT and YENEEA. CDR3 size: 17 residues. V was pared by 0 bases and J by 5 bases, with 16 bases between. Here the CDR3 DNA reads TGTGCCAGCAGCTTAGATGCTAGGACAGCCATGACCGGGGAGCTGTTTTTT. Encoded protein: CASSLDARTAMTGELFF.

The V and J genes are TRBV7-9 and TRBJ2-3; 7 nucleotides line up with TRBD1. V dropped 0 bases and J dropped 4; count of bases not matched to a gene: 10. The CDR3 extends over 17 amino acids. CDR1 is SEHNR, CDR2 FQNEAQ, per germline (reference sequence). In DNA form, the CDR3 reads TGTGCCAGCAGCTTAGCGCACACAGGGGTCAGGGCAGATACGCAGTATTTT. It translates to CASSLAHTGVRADTQYF. Looking up the rest from reference TRBV7-9 and TRBJ2-3 gives the full variable domain: DTGVSQNPRHKITKRGQNVTFRCDPISEHNRLYWYRQTLGQGPEFLTYFQNEAQLEKSRLLSDRFSAERPKGSFSTLEIQRTEQGDSAMYLCASSLAHTGVRADTQYFGPGTRLTVL.

The chain uses TRBV4-3 and TRBJ2-1; 16 bases align to TRBD2. Germline CDR1 LGHNA, CDR2 YSLEER. There are 18 residues in the CDR3. V shed 4 bases and J 0 bases; nucleotides not matched to a gene: 3. In DNA, the CDR3 is TGCGCCAGCAGCCCGGGACTAGCGGGGGGGAGCTCCTACAATGAGCAGTTCTTC. Its translation: CASSPGLAGGSSYNEQFF.

The chain uses TRBV6-5 and TRBJ1-2, with 11 bases matching TRBD1. This CDR3 region has 15 residues. V shed 0 bases, J shed 4 bases, and the junction held 1 base outside the gene matches. Per the germline V gene, CDR1 is MNHEY and CDR2 is SVGAGI. The CDR3 DNA follows: TGTGCCAGCAGTTACTCCGGGACAGGGGGCTATGGCTACACCTTC. As protein: CASSYSGTGGYGYTF.

This chain uses TRBV7-9 with TRBJ2-5; unclear D gene. The germline CDR1 and CDR2 sequences are SEHNR and FQNEAQ (reference sequence). V lost 6 bases and J 1 base, leaving 12 bases between the germline ends. The CDR3 is 14 residues long. The CDR3 nucleotides are TGTGCCAGCAGGCGAATGACGGGCCAAGAGACCCAGTACTTC. It specifies CASRRMTGQETQYF. The variable domain in full, with the rest retrieved from reference TRBV7-9 and TRBJ2-5, is DTGVSQNPRHKITKRGQNVTFRCDPISEHNRLYWYRQTLGQGPEFLTYFQNEAQLEKSRLLSDRFSAERPKGSFSTLEIQRTEQGDSAMYLCASRRMTGQETQYFGPGTRLLVL.

The chain carries TRBV4-1 and TRBJ2-1, with a tentative D call TRBD2 (5 bases). Trimming removed 4 bases at V and 8 bases at J, with 21 bases between. The germline V gene has CDR1 MGHRA and CDR2 YSYEKL. CDR3 size: 16 residues. The CDR3 sequence is CASSRSPGSTGDEQFF. CDR3 bases: TGCGCCAGCAGCCGTTCGCCGGGGAGTACCGGGGATGAGCAGTTCTTC.

V is TRBV30 and J is TRBJ2-7; TRBD1 aligns across 9 bases. Germline V gene data show CDR1 as GTSNPN and CDR2 as SVGIG (reference sequence). The CDR3 consists of 14 residues. J lost 1 base, V lost 1 base, and 2 bases had no gene match. The CDR3 DNA reads TGTGCCTGGAGTGAGGGACAGGGTTCCTACGAGCAGTACTTC. The encoded protein is CAWSEGQGSYEQYF.

The chain has TRBV4-3 and TRBJ2-1; 8 bases agree with TRBD2. The ends lost 4 bases at V and 2 bases at J; junction bases unmatched: 1. CDR3 size: 14 residues. Germline V gives CDR1 LGHNA, CDR2 YSLEER. The CDR3: CASSPGGAYNEQFF. In DNA, the CDR3 is TGCGCCAGCAGCCCCGGGGGGGCCTACAATGAGCAGTTCTTC.

This chain joins TRBV7-2 and TRBJ2-5, with 7 bases lining up with TRBD2. The CDR3 totals 17 residues. V shed 0 bases and J 5 bases; nucleotides not matched to a gene: 12. The germline gives CDR1 SGHTA, CDR2 FQGNSA. CDR3 protein: CASSLAPREVGGETQYF. CDR3 nucleotides: TGTGCCAGCAGCTTAGCGCCTCGGGAGGTGGGAGGGGAGACCCAGTACTTC.

The genes are TRBV5-1 and TRBJ2-7; D gene unclear. CDR3 length: 15 residues. V lost 4 bases, J lost 3 bases, and 17 bases lay in between. The germline gives CDR1 SGHRS, CDR2 YFSETQ. In DNA form, the CDR3 reads TGCGCCAGCAGCGGTGGTCTTCGATCCGGCTACGAGCAGTACTTC. Protein sequence: CASSGGLRSGYEQYF. The full variable domain, rest sourced from reference TRBV5-1 and TRBJ2-7, is KAGVTQTPRYLIKTRGQQVTLSCSPISGHRSVSWYQQTPGQGLQFLFEYFSETQRNKGNFPGRFSGRQFSNSRSEMNVSTLELGDSALYLCASSGGLRSGYEQYFGPGTRLTVT.

CDR3 residues: CASSHHGIETQYF. CDR3 in DNA: TGTGCCAGCAGCCACCACGGGATAGAGACCCAGTACTTC. The chain links TRBV11-2 to TRBJ2-5; a weak D match, TRBD2 (5 bases). The V gene's germline CDR1 is SGHAT and CDR2 FQNNGV. CDR3 length equals 13 residues. The V and J ends lost 5 bases and 4 bases respectively, with 11 bases between them. The variable domain in full, completed from reference TRBV11-2 and TRBJ2-5, reads EAGVAQSPRYKIIEKRQSVAFWCNPISGHATLYWYQQILGQGPKLLIQFQNNGVVDDSQLPKDRFSAERLKGVDSTLKIQPAKLEDSAVYLCASSHHGIETQYFGPGTRLLVL.